This TCR beta chain stems from a study of regulatory T cells in long-lasting Graves disease. Overall study: Freshly diagnosed Graves' patients had used antithyroid drugs for under 3 months. Study-wide results and caveats: Investigators studied peripheral blood only, not thyroid tissue.

Described time point: newly diagnosed GD, antithyroid drugs for less than 3 months. RNA isolated from PBMCs was used to make the TCR library. Arm-PCR of CDR3 regions and iRepertoire HTBI primers were the basis on which TCR beta libraries were built. As originally analysed: Spanning all samples, the identified segments comprised about 62 TRBV and more than 11 TRBJ. TCRdb fed the multiplex PCR reads into MiXCR, producing one record per CDR3 protein. The V and J calls shown here were made by TCRdb, not taken from the authors' results. Of roughly 220,000 distinct CDR3 sequences detected, approximately 20% appear once; the ten largest clones hold about 20%. This clonotype was recorded many times. What it binds is unknown. Germline CDR1 reads SGHRS; CDR2 reads YFSETQ. The CDR3 runs to 14 residues. Deletions cut 7 bases from V and 3 bases from J, with 16 bases between.

V usage is TRBV5-1 and J usage is TRBJ1-2; no clear D. The specimen comprised peripheral blood mononuclear cells (PBMCs), sampled at new diagnosis, from a patient treated with antithyroid drugs. This sequence was found in a female donor with Graves disease. The CDR3 sequence: CASYQDPWDYGYTF. DNA of the CDR3: TGCGCCAGCTACCAGGACCCCTGGGACTATGGCTACACCTTC.